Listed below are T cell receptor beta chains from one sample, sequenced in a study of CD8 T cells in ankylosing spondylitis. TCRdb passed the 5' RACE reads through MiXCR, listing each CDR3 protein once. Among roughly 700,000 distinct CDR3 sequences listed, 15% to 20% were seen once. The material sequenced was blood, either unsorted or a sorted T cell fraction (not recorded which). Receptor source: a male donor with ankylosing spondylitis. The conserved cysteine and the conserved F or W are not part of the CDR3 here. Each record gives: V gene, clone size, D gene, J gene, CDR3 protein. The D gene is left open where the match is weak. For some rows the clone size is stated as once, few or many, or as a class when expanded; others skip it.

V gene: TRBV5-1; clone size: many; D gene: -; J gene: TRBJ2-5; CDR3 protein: ASSLRGIQETQY
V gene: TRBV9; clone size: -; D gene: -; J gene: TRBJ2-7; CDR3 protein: ASSVVGFGEQY
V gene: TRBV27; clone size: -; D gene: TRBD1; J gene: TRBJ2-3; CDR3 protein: ASSPQGLGTDTQY
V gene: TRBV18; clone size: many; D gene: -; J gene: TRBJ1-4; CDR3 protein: ASSPPSRVWTNEKLF
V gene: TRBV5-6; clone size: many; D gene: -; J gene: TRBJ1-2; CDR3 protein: ASLGRDYGYT
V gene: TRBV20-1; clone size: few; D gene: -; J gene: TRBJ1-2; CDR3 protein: SATGQTYGYT
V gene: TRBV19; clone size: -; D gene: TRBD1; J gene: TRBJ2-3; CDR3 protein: ASTPHRGMGDTQY
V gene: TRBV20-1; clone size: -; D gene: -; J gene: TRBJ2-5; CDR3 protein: SARVIEGTPRETQY
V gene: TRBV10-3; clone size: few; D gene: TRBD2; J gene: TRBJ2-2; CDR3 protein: AISERAGANTGELF
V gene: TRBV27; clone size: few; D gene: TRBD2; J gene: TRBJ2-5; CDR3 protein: ASRPLAGAQETQY
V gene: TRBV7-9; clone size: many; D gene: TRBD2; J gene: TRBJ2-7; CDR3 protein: ASSSSGSSYEQY
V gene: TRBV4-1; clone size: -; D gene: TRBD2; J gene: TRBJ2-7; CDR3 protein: ASSQEGREGAEQY
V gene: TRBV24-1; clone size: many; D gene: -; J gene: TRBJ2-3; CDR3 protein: ATNGNTDTQY
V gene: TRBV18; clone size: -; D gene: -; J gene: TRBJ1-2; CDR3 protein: ASSSGTELGYT
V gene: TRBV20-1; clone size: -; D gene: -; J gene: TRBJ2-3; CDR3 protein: SVLRDLPG
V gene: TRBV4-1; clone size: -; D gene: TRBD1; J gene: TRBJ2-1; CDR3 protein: ASSQLQGTNFNEQF
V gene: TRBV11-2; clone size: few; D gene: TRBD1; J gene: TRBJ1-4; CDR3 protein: ASSSGTVTEKLF
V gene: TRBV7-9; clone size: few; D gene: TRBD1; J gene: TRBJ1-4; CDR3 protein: ASSYRDSATNEKLF
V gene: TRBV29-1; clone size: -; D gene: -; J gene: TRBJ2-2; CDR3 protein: SVPGLPNTGELF
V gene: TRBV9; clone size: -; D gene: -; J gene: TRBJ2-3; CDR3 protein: ASSVGGLTDTQY
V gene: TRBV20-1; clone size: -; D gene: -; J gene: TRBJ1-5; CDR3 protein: SARGWTVDQPQH
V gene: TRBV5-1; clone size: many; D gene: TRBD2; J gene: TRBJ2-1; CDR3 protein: ASSRGEGLSYNEQF